This TCR beta chain was obtained from a study of neurological immune-mediated disorders. The unsorted libraries originated from 2 million PBMCs that had been stored at -80 C. The CDR3 covers 12 residues. The V end was cut by 5 bases, the J end by 5 bases, with 9 bases between. Germline V lookup: CDR1 SGHAT, CDR2 FQNNGV. The cDNA was generated by 5'RACE with 10-nucleotide random UMIs. TCRdb re-called the 5' RACE reads with MiXCR, one entry per CDR3 protein. The table has 50,000 or so distinct CDR3 sequences, approximately 15% seen once. This clonotype appeared many times. Sequencing was performed on PBMCs. The receptor's source is a man aged 55 to 69 in good health. The chain links TRBV11-2 to TRBJ1-2; possibly TRBD1 for D (6 bases). The CDR3 DNA is TGTGCCAGCAGCCCACAGGGATATGGCTACACCTTC. This encodes CASSPQGYGYTF. Full variable domain (remainder filled in from reference TRBV11-2 and TRBJ1-2): EAGVAQSPRYKIIEKRQSVAFWCNPISGHATLYWYQQILGQGPKLLIQFQNNGVVDDSQLPKDRFSAERLKGVDSTLKIQPAKLEDSAVYLCASSPQGYGYTFGSGTRLTVV.